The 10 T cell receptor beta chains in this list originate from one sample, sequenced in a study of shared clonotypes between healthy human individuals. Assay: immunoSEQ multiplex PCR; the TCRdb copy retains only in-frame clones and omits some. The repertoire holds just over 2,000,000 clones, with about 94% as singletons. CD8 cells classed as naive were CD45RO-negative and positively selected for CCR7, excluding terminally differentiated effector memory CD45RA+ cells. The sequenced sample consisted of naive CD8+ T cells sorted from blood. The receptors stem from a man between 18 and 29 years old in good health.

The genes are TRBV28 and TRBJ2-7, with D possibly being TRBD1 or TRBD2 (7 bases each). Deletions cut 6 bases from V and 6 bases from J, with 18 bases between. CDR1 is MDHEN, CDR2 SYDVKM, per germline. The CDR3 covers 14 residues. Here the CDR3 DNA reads TGTGCCAGCAGGTGGGACAGCCCGGGGGGCGAGCAGTACTTC. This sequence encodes CASRWDSPGGEQYF.

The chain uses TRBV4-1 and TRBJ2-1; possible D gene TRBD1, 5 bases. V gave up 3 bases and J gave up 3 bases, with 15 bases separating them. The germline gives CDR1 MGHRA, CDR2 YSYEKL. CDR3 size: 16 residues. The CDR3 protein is CASSHGMGLSYNEQFF. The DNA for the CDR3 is TGCGCCAGCAGCCACGGAATGGGGCTCAGCTACAATGAGCAGTTCTTC.

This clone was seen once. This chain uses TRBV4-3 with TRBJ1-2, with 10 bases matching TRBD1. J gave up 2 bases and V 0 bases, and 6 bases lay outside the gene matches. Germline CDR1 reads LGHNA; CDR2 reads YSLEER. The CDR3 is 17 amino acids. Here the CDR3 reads CASSQDSGDRGNYGYTF. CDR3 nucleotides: TGCGCCAGCAGCCAAGATAGCGGGGACAGGGGAAACTATGGCTACACCTTC.

The CDR3 spells CASRDRGRFYAGELFF. Here the CDR3 DNA reads TGTGCCAGCAGAGACAGGGGGCGCTTTTACGCCGGGGAGCTGTTTTTT. V gene TRBV27 combines with J gene TRBJ2-2; 10 bases line up with TRBD1. Germline loops: CDR1 MNHEY, CDR2 SMNVEV (reference sequence). The junction had 10 bases not matched to a gene; V was cut back by 6 bases and J by 6 bases. CDR3 length: 16 residues.

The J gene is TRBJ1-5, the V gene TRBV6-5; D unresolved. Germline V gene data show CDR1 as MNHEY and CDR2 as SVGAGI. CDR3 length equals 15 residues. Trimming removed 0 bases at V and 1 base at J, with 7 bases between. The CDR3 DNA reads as TGTGCCAGCAGTTACTCGATTGACAGCAATCAGCCCCAGCATTTT. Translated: CASSYSIDSNQPQHF.

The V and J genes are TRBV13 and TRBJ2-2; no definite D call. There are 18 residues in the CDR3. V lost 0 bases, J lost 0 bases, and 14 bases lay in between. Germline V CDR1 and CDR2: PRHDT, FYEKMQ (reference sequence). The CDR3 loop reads CASSLGVGVRANTGELFF. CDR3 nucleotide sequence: TGTGCCAGCAGCTTAGGGGTTGGAGTCCGTGCGAACACCGGGGAGCTGTTTTTT.

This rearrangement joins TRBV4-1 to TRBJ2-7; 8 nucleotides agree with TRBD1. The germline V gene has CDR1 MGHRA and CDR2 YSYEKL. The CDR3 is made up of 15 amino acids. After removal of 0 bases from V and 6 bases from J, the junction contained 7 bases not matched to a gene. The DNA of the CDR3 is TGCGCCAGCAGCCAAGATCCCAGGGGGCAGAGCGAGCAGTACTTC. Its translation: CASSQDPRGQSEQYF.

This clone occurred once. In DNA, the CDR3 is TGTGCCAGCAGCTCTAGCGGGAGCGAGCAGTACTTC. Its translation: CASSSSGSEQYF. This chain links TRBV7-2 with TRBJ2-7, with 10 bases aligning to TRBD2. The CDR3 loop spans 12 amino acids. J was trimmed by 6 bases and V by 4 bases; bases with no gene match: 0. Germline V gene lookup returns CDR1 SGHTA and CDR2 FQGNSA.

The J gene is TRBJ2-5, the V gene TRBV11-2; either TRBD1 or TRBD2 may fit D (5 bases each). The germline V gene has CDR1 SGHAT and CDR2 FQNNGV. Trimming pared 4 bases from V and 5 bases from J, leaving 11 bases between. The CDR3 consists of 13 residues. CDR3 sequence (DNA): TGTGCCAGCAGCTGGGACGGCGCCGAGACCCAGTACTTC. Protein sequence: CASSWDGAETQYF.

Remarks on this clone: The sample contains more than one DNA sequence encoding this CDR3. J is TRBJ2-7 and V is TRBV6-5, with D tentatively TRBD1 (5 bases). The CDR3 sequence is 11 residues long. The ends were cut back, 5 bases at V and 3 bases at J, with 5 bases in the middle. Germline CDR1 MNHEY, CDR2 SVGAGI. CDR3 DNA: TGTGCCAGCAGTGACAGCTACGAGCAGTACTTC. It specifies CASSDSYEQYF.